One and the same sample provided the 29 T cell receptor beta chains below, sequenced in a study of shared clonotypes between healthy human individuals. The naive CD8 subset, CD45RO-negative cells positively selected for CCR7, excluded terminally differentiated effector memory CD45RA+ cells. The table came from immunoSEQ multiplex PCR; TCRdb's copy has only in-frame clones and leaves some out. The sample consists of around 2.1 million clones, about 93% of them appearing once. Sequencing was performed on naive CD8+ T cells from PBMCs. These receptor sequences come from a man aged 18 to 35 in good health. Some clones in this sample may be carry-over from other donors' samples.

The chain links TRBV4-2 to TRBJ2-2; 10 bases are shared with TRBD2. Germline CDR1 is LGHNA and CDR2 is YNFKEQ. Trimming took 1 base from V and 4 from J; bases not matched to a gene: 6. The CDR3 is made up of 17 amino acids. The CDR3 nucleotides are TGTGCCAGCAGCCAAGCGCCTAGCGGGAGTGGCACCGGGGAGCTGTTTTTT. Translated, it gives CASSQAPSGSGTGELFF.

With regard to this clone: Other DNA sequences from this sample encode an identical CDR3 as well. The chain joins TRBV28 to TRBJ2-7; a possible D gene is TRBD1 (6 bases). This CDR3 has 15 residues. Germline CDR1 is MDHEN and CDR2 is SYDVKM. Trimming removed 6 bases from V and 1 base from J, with 16 bases in between. Here the CDR3 reads CASRMDSSPSYEQYF. CDR3 in DNA: TGTGCCAGCAGGATGGACAGCTCTCCGTCCTACGAGCAGTACTTC.

A few counts support this clone. The junction departs from the called germline gene at one end, perhaps through a read error. This sequence joins TRBV29-1 and TRBJ1-1; D is unclear. Germline CDR1 SQVTM, CDR2 ANQGSEA. CDR3 length: 11 amino acids. The CDR3 coding sequence is TGCAGCGTTGAAGACTTGAGTGAGCCTCTCTTT. Encoded protein: CSVEDLSEPLF.

This clone was observed a few times. The chain is built from TRBV29-1 and TRBJ2-1; tentatively, D is TRBD2 (6 bases). V was cut by 6 bases and J by 9 bases, with 12 bases left in between. This CDR3 has 11 residues. The germline gives CDR1 SQVTM, CDR2 ANQGSEA. CDR3 protein: CSVGEEGEQFF. CDR3 DNA: TGCAGCGTGGGGGAGGAAGGTGAGCAGTTCTTC.

On this clone itself: Additional DNA sequences in this sample encode the identical CDR3. J is TRBJ2-7 and V is TRBV7-9, with D unclear. The germline V and J ends were trimmed by 0 bases and 2 bases, with 5 bases remaining between them. Germline-derived CDR1 and CDR2 are SEHNR and FQNEAQ (reference sequence). The CDR3 has 13 residues. Here the CDR3 reads CASSLAYAYEQYF. The CDR3 nucleotides are TGTGCCAGCAGCTTAGCGTATGCCTACGAGCAGTACTTC.

The V gene is TRBV29-1, the J gene TRBJ2-7, with TRBD2 matching over 12 bases. Germline V CDR1 and CDR2: SQVTM, ANQGSEA. The CDR3 runs to 18 residues. The ends lost 5 bases at V and 4 bases at J; junction bases unmatched: 18. The CDR3 protein is CSVYTYFGLAGRGYEQYF. The CDR3 DNA reads TGCAGCGTTTACACGTACTTCGGACTAGCGGGGAGAGGATACGAGCAGTACTTC.

The gene calls are TRBV19 and TRBJ2-1; 11 nucleotides match TRBD2. The CDR3 consists of 16 residues. The ends lost 7 bases at V and 2 bases at J; junction bases unmatched: 7. CDR1 LNHDA and CDR2 SQIVND come from the germline V gene (reference sequence). The CDR3 DNA reads TGTGCCAGTACCCCAGGGACTAGCGGCACCTACAATGAGCAGTTCTTC. It encodes CASTPGTSGTYNEQFF.

This clone appeared a single time. The rearrangement uses TRBV7-3 and TRBJ2-5; possible D gene TRBD1, 6 bases. V lost 5 bases to trimming and J lost 5 bases, with 12 bases between them. CDR1 is SGHTA and CDR2 is FQGTGA in the germline V gene. CDR3 length: 13 residues. CDR3 sequence (DNA): TGTGCCAGCAGCCCGACAGGCCAGGAGACCCAGTACTTC. It yields the protein CASSPTGQETQYF.

The gene calls are TRBV10-3 and TRBJ2-7; TRBD2 matches 11 bases. The germline V gene has CDR1 ENHRY and CDR2 SYGVKD. CDR3 length: 16 residues. After removal of 7 bases from V and 7 bases from J, the junction contained 15 bases not matched to a gene. The CDR3 sequence is CAIKSPTSGASGEQYF. In nucleotides, the CDR3 is TGTGCCATCAAATCACCGACTAGCGGGGCCAGTGGAGAGCAGTACTTC.

Points on this clone: Different DNA sequences within this sample yield the same CDR3. The genes are TRBV19 and TRBJ2-7; weak D call: TRBD1 (5 bases). The CDR3 totals 13 residues. Germline V gene lookup returns CDR1 LNHDA and CDR2 SQIVND (reference sequence). Trimming pared 3 bases from V and 2 bases from J, leaving 8 bases between. In DNA form, the CDR3 reads TGTGCCAGTAGTATGACAGTCACCTACGAGCAGTACTTC. Translating gives CASSMTVTYEQYF.

The chain couples TRBV12-5 to TRBJ2-3; 8 positions match TRBD2. The CDR3 is made up of 16 amino acids. V was clipped by 0 bases and J by 1 base; unmatched bases: 3. Per the germline V gene, CDR1 is LGHNT and CDR2 is FRNRAP. The CDR3 is CASGLVRGGGTDTQYF. In DNA, the CDR3 is TGTGCTAGTGGTTTGGTACGGGGGGGAGGCACAGATACGCAGTATTTT.

The gene calls are TRBV2 and TRBJ1-1; 8 bases align to TRBD1. V dropped 0 bases and J dropped 5; count of bases not matched to a gene: 5. CDR1 is SNHLY and CDR2 is FYNNEI in the germline V gene. CDR3 length: 15 amino acids. In nucleotides, the CDR3 is TGTGCCAGCAGTGAAGCTGCCAGGGGGCGGACTGAAGCTTTCTTT. Translating gives CASSEAARGRTEAFF. The variable domain in full, with the rest retrieved from reference TRBV2 and TRBJ1-1, is EPEVTQTPSHQVTQMGQEVILRCVPISNHLYFYWYRQILGQKVEFLVSFYNNEISEKSEIFDDQFSVERPDGSNFTLKIRSTKLEDSAMYFCASSEAARGRTEAFFGQGTRLTVV.

This clone occurred once. The CDR3: CASSPTQLAGDVTEQFF. CDR3 nucleotides: TGTGCCAGTAGTCCCACCCAGCTAGCGGGAGATGTAACTGAGCAGTTCTTC. V and J are TRBV19 and TRBJ2-1; 10 nucleotides match TRBD2. V was clipped by 5 bases and J by 9 bases; unmatched bases: 16. CDR1 and CDR2 (germline): LNHDA, SQIVND (reference sequence). The CDR3 is 17 residues long.

This clone occurred a few times. The rearrangement joins TRBV27 to TRBJ2-1; TRBD1 might be the D (5 bases). CDR1 is MNHEY and CDR2 is SMNVEV in the germline V gene (reference sequence). The CDR3 consists of 12 residues. The germline V and J ends were trimmed by 5 bases and 6 bases, with 8 bases remaining between them. CDR3 sequence (DNA): TGTGCCAGCAGTCCAGGGTTCAATGAGCAGTTCTTC. Translating gives CASSPGFNEQFF.

The rearrangement joins TRBV18 to TRBJ2-7; the D is unclear. Looked up from germline, CDR1 is KGHSH and CDR2 is LQKENI. The CDR3 is made up of 13 amino acids. V shed 0 bases and J shed 5 bases, with 8 bases lying between them. DNA for the CDR3: TGTGCCAGCTCACCACCGATGGCGGACGAGCAGTACTTC. Encoded protein: CASSPPMADEQYF.

The rearrangement links TRBV7-9 to TRBJ1-3; D unclear. The length of the CDR3 is 17 residues. V lost 3 bases and J lost 0, with 15 bases in between. The germline gives CDR1 SEHNR, CDR2 FQNEAQ (reference sequence). The CDR3 region has the DNA TGTGCCAGCAGCTTTATATCCTTGAGTAGCTCTGGAAACACCATATATTTT. It is translated as CASSFISLSSSGNTIYF.

This clone was counted between two and nine times. The V call is TRBV27, the J call TRBJ2-7; 7 nucleotides agree with TRBD2. CDR1 MNHEY and CDR2 SMNVEV come from the germline V gene (reference sequence). The CDR3 runs to 12 residues. J lost 9 bases, V lost 6 bases, and 8 bases had no gene match. CDR3 sequence (DNA): TGTGCCAGCAGGGCCCCGGGGGGAGTGCAGTACTTC. Protein: CASRAPGGVQYF.

The CDR3 here is CAWRGQGALGYTF. CDR3 DNA sequence: TGTGCCTGGAGAGGACAGGGGGCGCTTGGCTACACCTTC. This chain connects TRBV30 to TRBJ1-2, with 11 bases fitting TRBD1. The germline V gene has CDR1 GTSNPN and CDR2 SVGIG (reference sequence). With V trimmed by 3 bases and J by 7 bases, 4 bases remained unmatched. This CDR3 has 13 residues.

The J gene is TRBJ2-7, the V gene TRBV5-8; 8 positions match TRBD1. After removal of 6 bases from V and 2 bases from J, the junction contained 7 bases not matched to a gene. Germline CDR1 is SGHTS and CDR2 is YDEGEE. CDR3 length: 14 amino acids. In DNA, the CDR3 is TGTGCCAGCACCTACAGGGGGACGACCTACGAGCAGTACTTC. Its protein product is CASTYRGTTYEQYF.

V gene TRBV7-2 combines with J gene TRBJ2-3; D might be TRBD2 (6 bases). The CDR3 has 14 amino acids. Germline CDR1 and CDR2: SGHTA and FQGNSA. The ends were cut back, 3 bases at V and 1 base at J, with 8 bases in the middle. The CDR3 sequence is CASSFGLRTDTQYF. CDR3 bases: TGTGCCAGCAGCTTCGGACTACGCACAGATACGCAGTATTTT.

This clone turned up a few times. V usage is TRBV10-3 and J usage is TRBJ1-2; a weak D match, TRBD1 (5 bases). CDR3 size: 15 residues. CDR1 is ENHRY, CDR2 SYGVKD, per germline. V was shortened by 0 bases and J by 6 bases, with 14 bases between the two germline ends. CDR3 sequence (DNA): TGTGCCATCAGTGAGTCAGTGGGCAGGGCACATGGCTACACCTTC. Translating it yields CAISESVGRAHGYTF.

This chain connects TRBV10-3 to TRBJ2-2, with TRBD1 identical over 7 bases. Germline CDR1 is ENHRY and CDR2 is SYGVKD. V lost 8 bases, J lost 2 bases, and 11 bases stayed unmatched. There are 16 residues in the CDR3. The CDR3 loop reads CAIESEDRPNTGELFF. CDR3 bases: TGTGCCATCGAGTCCGAGGACAGGCCCAACACCGGGGAGCTGTTTTTT.

This clone was detected ten times or more. The rearrangement uses TRBV9 and TRBJ1-4, with D possibly TRBD1 on 6 matching bases. The germline V gene encodes CDR1 SGDLS and CDR2 YYNGEE. The CDR3 has 15 amino acids. V dropped 2 bases and J dropped 5 bases, with 13 bases sitting between them. The DNA for the CDR3 is TGTGCCAGCAGCGTTGGGGGGGACAAAAATGAAAAACTGTTTTTT. Its translation: CASSVGGDKNEKLFF.

This chain connects TRBV4-3 to TRBJ1-2; D is unclear. Germline V gene data show CDR1 as LGHNA and CDR2 as YSLEER. The germline V and J ends were trimmed by 0 bases and 3 bases, with 14 bases remaining between them. This CDR3 spans 16 amino acids. The CDR3 spells CASSQEGSLPYYGYTF. In nucleotides, the CDR3 is TGCGCCAGCAGCCAAGAGGGGTCTCTACCCTACTATGGCTACACCTTC.

This clone was picked up a small number of times. V gene TRBV28 combines with J gene TRBJ1-1, with unresolved D. The CDR3 has 15 residues. The germline V and J ends were trimmed by 5 bases and 1 base, with 14 bases remaining between them. The germline V gene has CDR1 MDHEN and CDR2 SYDVKM. This CDR3 reads CASSDPWAENTEAFF. DNA for the CDR3: TGTGCCAGCAGTGATCCCTGGGCCGAGAACACTGAAGCTTTCTTT.

This chain's CDR3 is CASSLNQGLWNEQFF. Here the CDR3 DNA reads TGTGCCAGCAGTTTAAATCAGGGGCTATGGAATGAGCAGTTCTTC. J is TRBJ2-1 and V is TRBV27; D might be TRBD1 (6 bases). The germline V and J ends were trimmed by 2 bases and 7 bases, with 15 bases remaining between them. The CDR3 is 15 amino acids. In germline, CDR1 is MNHEY, CDR2 SMNVEV (reference sequence).

This clone was counted once. The V gene is TRBV28, the J gene TRBJ2-1, with 15 bases fitting TRBD2. Trimming cost V 4 bases and J 8 bases; bases outside gene matches: 6. Germline CDR1 and CDR2: MDHEN and SYDVKM. This CDR3 has 16 residues. The CDR3 bases are TGTGCCAGCAGTTCAAGGACTAGCGGGAGGGCGGATGAGCAGTTCTTC. Translating it yields CASSSRTSGRADEQFF.

The rearrangement uses TRBV27 and TRBJ2-1; no clear D. The CDR3 loop spans 16 amino acids. V shed 5 bases and J shed 10 bases, with 24 bases lying between them. Germline-derived CDR1 and CDR2 are MNHEY and SMNVEV (reference sequence). In DNA form, the CDR3 reads TGTGCCAGCAGTCACATACCGTCCACGACGATTGGAGAGCAGTTCTTC. Residues: CASSHIPSTTIGEQFF.

This chain connects TRBV28 to TRBJ2-4; 9 bases agree with TRBD2. Germline CDR1 and CDR2: MDHEN and SYDVKM. The CDR3 runs to 19 residues. J lost 0 bases, V lost 3 bases, and 12 bases had no gene match. The CDR3 loop reads CASSFRYSGSFGAKNIQYF. The CDR3 bases are TGTGCCAGCAGTTTCAGGTATAGCGGGAGTTTTGGAGCCAAAAACATTCAGTACTTC. Full variable domain (missing parts from reference TRBV28 and TRBJ2-4): DVKVTQSSRYLVKRTGEKVFLECVQDMDHENMFWYRQDPGLGLRLIYFSYDVKMKEKGDIPEGYSVSREKKERFSLILESASTNQTSMYLCASSFRYSGSFGAKNIQYFGAGTRLSVL.